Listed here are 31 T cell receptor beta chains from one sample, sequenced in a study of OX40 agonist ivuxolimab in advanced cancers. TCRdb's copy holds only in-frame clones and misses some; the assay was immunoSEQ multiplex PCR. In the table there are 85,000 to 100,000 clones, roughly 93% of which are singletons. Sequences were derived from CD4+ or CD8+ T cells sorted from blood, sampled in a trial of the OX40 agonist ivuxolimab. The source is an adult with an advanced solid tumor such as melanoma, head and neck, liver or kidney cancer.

The CDR3: CASTPLASGESEQYV. Written as DNA, the CDR3 is TGTGCCAGCACTCCTTTGGCTAGCGGGGAGTCCGAGCAGTACGTC. This sequence joins TRBV6-1 and TRBJ2-7; 9 bases line up with TRBD2. The CDR3 loop spans 15 amino acids. Losses at the gene ends were 7 bases for V and 6 bases for J; bases not matched to a gene: 13. Germline V lookup: CDR1 MNHNS, CDR2 SASEGT.

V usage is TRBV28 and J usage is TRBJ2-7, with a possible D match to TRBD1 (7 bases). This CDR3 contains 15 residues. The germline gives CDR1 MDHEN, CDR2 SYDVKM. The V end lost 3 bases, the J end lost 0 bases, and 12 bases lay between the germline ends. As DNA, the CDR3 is TGTGCCAGCAGTTTGGCGGGACAGCGCTCCTACGAGCAGTACTTC. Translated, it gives CASSLAGQRSYEQYF.

CDR3 sequence reads: CASSLGTGEYGYTF. In nucleotides, the CDR3 is TGCGCCAGCAGCCTGGGGACAGGCGAGTATGGCTACACCTTC. The J gene is TRBJ1-2, the V gene TRBV5-1; 8 bases fit TRBD1. V lost 4 bases, J lost 5 bases, and 7 bases stayed unmatched. This CDR3 region has 14 residues. Germline V CDR1 and CDR2: SGHRS, YFSETQ.

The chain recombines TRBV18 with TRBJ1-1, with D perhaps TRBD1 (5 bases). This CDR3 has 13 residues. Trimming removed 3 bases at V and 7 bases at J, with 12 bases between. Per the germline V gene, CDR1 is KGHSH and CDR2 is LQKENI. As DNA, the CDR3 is TGTGCCAGCTCACCTAGCAGGGAGGATGAAGCTTTCTTT. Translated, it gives CASSPSREDEAFF.

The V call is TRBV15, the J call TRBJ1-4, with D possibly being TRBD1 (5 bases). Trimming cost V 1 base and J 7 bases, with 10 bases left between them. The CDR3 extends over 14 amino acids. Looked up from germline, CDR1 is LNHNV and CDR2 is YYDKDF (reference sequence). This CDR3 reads CATSRGGVAEKLFF. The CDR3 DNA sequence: TGTGCCACCAGCAGAGGGGGGGTTGCTGAAAAACTGTTTTTT.

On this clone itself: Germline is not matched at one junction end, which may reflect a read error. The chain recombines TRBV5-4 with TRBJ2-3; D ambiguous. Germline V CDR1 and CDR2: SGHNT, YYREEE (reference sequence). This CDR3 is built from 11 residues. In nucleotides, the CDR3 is TGTGCCAGCAGGTTGGGCAATACGCAGTATTTT. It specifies CASRLGNTQYF.

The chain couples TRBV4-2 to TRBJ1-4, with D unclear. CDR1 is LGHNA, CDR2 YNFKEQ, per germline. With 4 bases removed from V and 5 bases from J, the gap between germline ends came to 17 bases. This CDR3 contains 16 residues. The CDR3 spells CASSLRLGDTNEKLFF. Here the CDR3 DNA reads TGTGCCAGCAGCCTCCGCCTCGGAGACACCAATGAAAAACTGTTTTTT.

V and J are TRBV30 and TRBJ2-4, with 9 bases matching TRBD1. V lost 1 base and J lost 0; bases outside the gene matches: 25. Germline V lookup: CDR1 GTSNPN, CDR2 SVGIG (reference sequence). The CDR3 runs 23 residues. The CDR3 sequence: CAWSAPNLIYSGTGILAKNIQYF. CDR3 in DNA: TGTGCCTGGAGTGCCCCGAACCTTATTTACTCCGGGACAGGGATTCTAGCCAAAAACATTCAGTACTTC.

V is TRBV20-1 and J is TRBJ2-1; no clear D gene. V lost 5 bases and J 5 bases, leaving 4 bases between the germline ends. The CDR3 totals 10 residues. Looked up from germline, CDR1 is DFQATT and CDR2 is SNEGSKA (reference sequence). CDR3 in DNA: TGCAGTGCTGATAACAATGAGCAGTTCTTC. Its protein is CSADNNEQFF.

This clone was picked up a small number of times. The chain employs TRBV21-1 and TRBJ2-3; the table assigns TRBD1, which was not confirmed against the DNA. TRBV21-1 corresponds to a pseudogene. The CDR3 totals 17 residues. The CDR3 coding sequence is TGTGCCAGCAGCAAAGGTCCTCCGGGACAAGGAGTGGATACGCAGTATTTT. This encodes CASSKGPPGQGVDTQYF.

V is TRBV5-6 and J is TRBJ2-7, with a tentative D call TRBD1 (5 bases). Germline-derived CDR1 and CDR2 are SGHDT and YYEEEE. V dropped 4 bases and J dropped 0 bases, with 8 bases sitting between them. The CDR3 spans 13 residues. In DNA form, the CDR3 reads TGTGCCAGCAGCGTGGGGCACTCCTACGAGCAGTACGTC. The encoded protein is CASSVGHSYEQYV.

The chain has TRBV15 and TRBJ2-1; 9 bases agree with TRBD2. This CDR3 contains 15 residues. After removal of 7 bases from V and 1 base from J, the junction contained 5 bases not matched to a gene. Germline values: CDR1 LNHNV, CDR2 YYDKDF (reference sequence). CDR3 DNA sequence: TGTGCCACCAAGGCGGGGGGGGCATCCTACAATGAGCAGTTCTTC. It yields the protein CATKAGGASYNEQFF.

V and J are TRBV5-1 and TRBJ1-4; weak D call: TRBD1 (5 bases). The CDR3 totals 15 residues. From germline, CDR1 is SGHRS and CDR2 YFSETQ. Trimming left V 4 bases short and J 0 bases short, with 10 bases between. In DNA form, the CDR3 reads TGCGCCAGCAGCCCGGGGACCACAACTAATGAAAAACTGTTTTTT. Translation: CASSPGTTTNEKLFF.

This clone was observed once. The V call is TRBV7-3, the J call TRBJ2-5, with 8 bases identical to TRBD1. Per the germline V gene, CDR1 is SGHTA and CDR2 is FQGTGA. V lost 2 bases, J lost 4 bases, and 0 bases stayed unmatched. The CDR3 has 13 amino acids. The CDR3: CASSLQGAETQYF. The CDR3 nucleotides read TGTGCCAGCAGCTTACAGGGGGCAGAGACCCAGTACTTC. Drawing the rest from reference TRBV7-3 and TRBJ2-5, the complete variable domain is GAGVSQTPSNKVTEKGKYVELRCDPISGHTALYWYRQSLGQGPEFLIYFQGTGAADDSGLPNDRFFAVRPEGSVSTLKIQRTERGDSAVYLCASSLQGAETQYFGPGTRLLVL.

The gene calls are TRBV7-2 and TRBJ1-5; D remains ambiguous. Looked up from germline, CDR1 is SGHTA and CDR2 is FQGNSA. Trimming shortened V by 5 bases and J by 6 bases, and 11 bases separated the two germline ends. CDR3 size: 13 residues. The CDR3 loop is CASSLDLSQPQHF. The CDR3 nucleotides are TGTGCCAGCAGCCTTGATCTGAGTCAGCCCCAGCATTTT.

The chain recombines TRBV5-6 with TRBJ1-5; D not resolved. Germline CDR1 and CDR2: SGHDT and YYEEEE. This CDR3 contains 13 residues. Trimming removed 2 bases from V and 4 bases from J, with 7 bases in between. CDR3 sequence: CASSFSGNQPQHF. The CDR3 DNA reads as TGTGCCAGCAGCTTTTCGGGGAATCAGCCCCAGCATTTT. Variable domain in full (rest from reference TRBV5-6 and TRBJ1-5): DAGVTQSPTHLIKTRGQQVTLRCSPKSGHDTVSWYQQALGQGPQFIFQYYEEEERQRGNFPDRFSGHQFPNYSSELNVNALLLGDSALYLCASSFSGNQPQHFGDGTRLSIL.

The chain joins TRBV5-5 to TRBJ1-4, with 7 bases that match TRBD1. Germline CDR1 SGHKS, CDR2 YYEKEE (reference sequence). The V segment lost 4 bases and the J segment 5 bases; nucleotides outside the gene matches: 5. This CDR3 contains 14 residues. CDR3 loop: CASSPQGVNEKLFF. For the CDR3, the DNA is TGTGCCAGCAGCCCCCAGGGGGTGAATGAAAAACTGTTTTTT.

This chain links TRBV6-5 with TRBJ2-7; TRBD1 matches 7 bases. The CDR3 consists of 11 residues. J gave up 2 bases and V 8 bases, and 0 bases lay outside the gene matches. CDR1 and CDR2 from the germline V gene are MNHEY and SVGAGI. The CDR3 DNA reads TGTGCCAGCGGGACAGCCTACGAGCAGTACTTC. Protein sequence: CASGTAYEQYF.

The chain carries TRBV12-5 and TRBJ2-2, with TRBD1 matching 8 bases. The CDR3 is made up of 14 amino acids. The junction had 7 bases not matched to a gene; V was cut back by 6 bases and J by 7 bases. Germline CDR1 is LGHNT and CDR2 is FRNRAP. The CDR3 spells CASGLDRVDGELFF. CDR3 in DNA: TGTGCTAGTGGCCTGGACAGGGTGGACGGGGAGCTGTTTTTT.

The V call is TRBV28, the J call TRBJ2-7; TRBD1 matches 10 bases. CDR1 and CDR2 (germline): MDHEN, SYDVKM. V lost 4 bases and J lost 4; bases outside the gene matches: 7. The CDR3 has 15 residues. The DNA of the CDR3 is TGTGCCAGCAGTTGGGGTGGGACAGGGGTATACGAGCAGTACTTC. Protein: CASSWGGTGVYEQYF.

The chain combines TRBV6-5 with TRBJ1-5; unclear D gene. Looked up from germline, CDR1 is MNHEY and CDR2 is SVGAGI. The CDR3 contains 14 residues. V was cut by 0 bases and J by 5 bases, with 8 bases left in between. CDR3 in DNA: TGTGCCAGCAGTTACTCCTCAGGTTATCAGCCCCAGCATTTT. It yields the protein CASSYSSGYQPQHF.

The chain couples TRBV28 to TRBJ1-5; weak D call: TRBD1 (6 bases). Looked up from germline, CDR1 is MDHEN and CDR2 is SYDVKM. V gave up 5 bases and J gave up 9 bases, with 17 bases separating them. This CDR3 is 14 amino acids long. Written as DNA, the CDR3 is TGTGCCAGCAGTCCCTCCGGGGGGCAGGGGCCCCAGCATTTT. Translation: CASSPSGGQGPQHF.

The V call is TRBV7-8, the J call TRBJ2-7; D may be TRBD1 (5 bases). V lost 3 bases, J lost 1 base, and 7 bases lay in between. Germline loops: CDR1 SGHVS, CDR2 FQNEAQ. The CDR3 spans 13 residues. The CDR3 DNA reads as TGTGCCAGCAGCTTCACAGGTTCCTACGAGCAGTACTTC. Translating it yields CASSFTGSYEQYF.

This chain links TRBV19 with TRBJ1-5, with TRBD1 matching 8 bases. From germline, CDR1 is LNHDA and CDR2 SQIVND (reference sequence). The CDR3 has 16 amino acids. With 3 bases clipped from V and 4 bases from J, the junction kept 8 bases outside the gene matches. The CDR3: CASSIYGTGANQPQHF. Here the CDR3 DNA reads TGTGCCAGTAGTATTTATGGGACAGGAGCGAATCAGCCCCAGCATTTT.

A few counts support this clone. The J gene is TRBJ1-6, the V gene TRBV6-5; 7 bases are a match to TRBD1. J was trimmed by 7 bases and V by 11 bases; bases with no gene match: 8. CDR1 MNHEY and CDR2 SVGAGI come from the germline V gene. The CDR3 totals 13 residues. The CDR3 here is CAREGQRNSPLHF. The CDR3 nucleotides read TGTGCCCGCGAGGGACAGAGAAATTCACCCCTCCACTTT.

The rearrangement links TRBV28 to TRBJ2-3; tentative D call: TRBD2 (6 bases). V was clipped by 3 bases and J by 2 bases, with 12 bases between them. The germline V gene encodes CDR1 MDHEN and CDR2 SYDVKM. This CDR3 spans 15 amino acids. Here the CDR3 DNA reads TGTGCCAGCAGTTTTATTGGGGGGAACACAGATACGCAGTATTTT. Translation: CASSFIGGNTDTQYF.

The CDR3 DNA is TGTGCCAGCAGCTTAAAACAGGGGGCTGAGGTTCGGTCACCCCTCCACTTT. Its protein is CASSLKQGAEVRSPLHF. The chain combines TRBV28 with TRBJ1-6, with TRBD1 matching 9 bases. V lost 6 bases to trimming and J lost 10 bases; unmatched junction nucleotides: 16. The CDR3 is 17 amino acids. Germline assignment: CDR1 MDHEN and CDR2 SYDVKM.

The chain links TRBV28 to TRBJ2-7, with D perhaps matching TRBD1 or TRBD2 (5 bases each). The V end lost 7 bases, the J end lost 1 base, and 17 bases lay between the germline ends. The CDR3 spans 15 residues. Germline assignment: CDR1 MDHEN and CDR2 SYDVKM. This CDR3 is CASNPWGILSYEQYF. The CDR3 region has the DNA TGTGCCAGCAATCCTTGGGGGATCCTGTCCTACGAGCAGTACTTC.

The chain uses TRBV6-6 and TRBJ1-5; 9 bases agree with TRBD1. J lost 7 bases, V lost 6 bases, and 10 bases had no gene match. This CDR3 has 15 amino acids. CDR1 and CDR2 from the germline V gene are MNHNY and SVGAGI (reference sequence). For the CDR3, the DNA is TGTGCCAGCAGGCCCGGGACAGGGCGGGAACAGCCCCAGCATTTT. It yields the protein CASRPGTGREQPQHF.

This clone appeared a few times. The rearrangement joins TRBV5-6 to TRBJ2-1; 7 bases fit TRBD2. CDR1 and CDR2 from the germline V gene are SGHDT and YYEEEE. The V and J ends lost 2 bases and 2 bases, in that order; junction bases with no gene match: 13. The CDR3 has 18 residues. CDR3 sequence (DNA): TGTGCCAGCAGCTTCGGTCCGCCGGCGGGGGACCCCTACAATGAGCAGTTCTTC. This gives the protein CASSFGPPAGDPYNEQFF.

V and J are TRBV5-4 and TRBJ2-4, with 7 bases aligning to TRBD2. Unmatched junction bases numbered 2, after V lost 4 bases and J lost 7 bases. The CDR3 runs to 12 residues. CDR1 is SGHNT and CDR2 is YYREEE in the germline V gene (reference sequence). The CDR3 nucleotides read TGTGCCAGCAGCGCCGGGGGGAACATTCAGTACTTC. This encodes CASSAGGNIQYF.